This TCR beta chain came from a study of regulatory T cells in long-lasting Graves disease. Arm-PCR of CDR3 regions with iRepertoire HTBI primers generated TCR beta libraries. TCRdb independently ran MiXCR on the multiplex PCR reads; one entry per CDR3 protein. The repertoire holds a few hundred thousand distinct CDR3 sequences, around 20% seen once, with around 14% in the top ten. This clonotype was seen ten or more times. Noted time point: newly diagnosed GD, antithyroid drugs for less than 3 months. Researchers made the TCR library from RNA that was extracted from PBMCs. This TCR was sampled from a female donor with Graves disease. The specimen comprised peripheral blood mononuclear cells (PBMCs), sampled at new diagnosis, from a patient treated with antithyroid drugs.

The CDR3 sequence is CASSPREGGTQYF. CDR3 coding DNA: TGTGCCAGCAGCCCCCGGGAGGGGGGGACCCAGTACTTC. The genes are TRBV12-3 or TRBV12-4 and TRBJ2-5, with 8 bases matching TRBD2. This CDR3 is 13 amino acids long. J was trimmed by 7 bases and V by 6 bases; bases with no gene match: 7.